This TCR beta chain was captured in a study of T cells in localized non-small cell lung cancer. Study-wide points: For the top 100 tumor clones, a median approximately 50 also appeared in adjacent lung. There was higher T cell clonality in uninvolved adjacent lung than in tumor, and it was highest there.

Libraries were prepared by immunoSEQ multiplex PCR; TCRdb keeps only in-frame clonotypes and omits some of them. The table shows 90,000 to 95,000 clones, with approximately 91% occurring only once. Trimming left V 6 bases short and J 4 bases short, with 12 bases between. The CDR3 consists of 13 residues. Germline V gives CDR1 SGDLS, CDR2 YYNGEE. As regards this clone: Its matching antigen is unknown.

V usage is TRBV9 and J usage is TRBJ2-3; D is unresolved. The sample consisted of PBMCs, taken before any cancer treatment. This sequence originates from a woman aged 40-70 years with stage II squamous cell lung carcinoma. The CDR3 protein is CASTGRAPDTQYF. The CDR3 nucleotides read TGTGCCAGCACCGGACGGGCGCCAGATACGCAGTATTTT.